Listed below are T cell receptor beta chains from one sample, sequenced in a study of OX40 agonist ivuxolimab in advanced cancers. Clones were sequenced by immunoSEQ multiplex PCR, and TCRdb holds only the in-frame ones, with some missing. The table lists more than 50,000 clones, approximately 84% of them singletons. The specimen comprised CD4+ or CD8+ T cells sorted from blood, sampled in a trial of the OX40 agonist ivuxolimab. The receptors were gathered from an adult with an advanced solid tumor such as melanoma, head and neck, liver or kidney cancer. The CDR3 runs from the conserved cysteine through the conserved F or W. D genes are given only for firm matches. The size entry is marked missing in some rows and otherwise reads once, few, many or a size class.

>NA|TRBV19|NA|TRBJ2-3
CASSGPYSSTDTQYF
TGTGCCAGTAGTGGCCCATACTCTAGCACAGATACGCAGTATTTT
>NA|TRBV5-1|NA|TRBJ1-1
CASSSGLGAEAFF
TGCGCCAGCAGCTCGGGTTTGGGCGCTGAAGCTTTCTTT
>NA|TRBV5-1|TRBD2|TRBJ2-5
CASSLAGGVQETQYF
TGCGCCAGCAGCTTAGCGGGAGGGGTGCAAGAGACCCAGTACTTC
>NA|TRBV7-9|NA|TRBJ2-5
CASSPRRGGPETQYF
TGTGCCAGCAGCCCCCGGCGGGGAGGACCAGAGACCCAGTACTTC
>few|TRBV5-1|TRBD1|TRBJ2-1
CASSLGTGSYNEQFF
TGCGCCAGCAGCTTGGGGACAGGGTCCTACAATGAGCAGTTCTTC
>NA|TRBV19|NA|TRBJ2-5
CASSFGGAGETQYF
TGTGCCAGTAGTTTCGGGGGCGCGGGAGAGACCCAGTACTTC
>once|TRBV11-3|TRBD2|TRBJ2-2
CASSRLAGTGELFF
TGTGCCAGCAGCAGGCTAGCGGGCACCGGGGAGCTGTTTTTT
>NA|TRBV6-1|NA|TRBJ1-1
CASKVLTEAFF
TGTGCCAGCAAAGTCTTGACTGAAGCTTTCTTT
>once|TRBV2|NA|TRBJ2-1
CASSEQGPYEQFF
TGTGCCAGCAGTGAACAAGGGCCCTATGAGCAGTTCTTC
>NA|TRBV27|TRBD2|TRBJ2-1
CASTSGRDNNEQFF
TGTGCCAGCACCTCGGGGAGGGATAACAATGAGCAGTTCTTC
>once|TRBV11-2|NA|TRBJ2-1
CASSSQPLANEQFF
TGTGCCAGCAGCTCCCAACCCCTTGCCAATGAGCAGTTCTTC
>NA|TRBV6-1|TRBD1|TRBJ1-1
CASISPGQITEAFF
TGTGCCAGCATCTCACCGGGACAGATCACTGAAGCTTTCTTT
>NA|TRBV6-1|NA|TRBJ1-2
CASSTAGFYGYTF
TGTGCCAGCAGTACGGCGGGCTTCTATGGCTACACCTTC
>NA|TRBV6-6|NA|TRBJ1-4
CASIDVGLNEKLFF
TGTGCCAGCATAGACGTAGGACTTAATGAAAAACTGTTTTTT
>NA|TRBV5-4|NA|TRBJ1-4
CASSLQGVGEKLFF
TGTGCCAGCAGCTTGCAGGGAGTGGGCGAAAAACTGTTTTTT
>NA|TRBV6-5|NA|TRBJ2-3
CASRGGWGTDTQYF
TGTGCCAGCAGGGGGGGTTGGGGCACAGATACGCAGTATTTT
>NA|TRBV7-2|NA|TRBJ2-1
CASSFGRGYYNEQFF
TGTGCCAGCAGCTTTGGGCGGGGCTACTACAATGAGCAGTTCTTC
>NA|TRBV2|TRBD2|TRBJ2-1
CATGLAGAYNEQFF
TGTGCCACCGGACTAGCGGGAGCCTACAATGAGCAGTTCTTC
>NA|TRBV6-4|NA|TRBJ2-2
CASGDGNTGELFF
TGTGCCAGCGGAGACGGGAACACCGGGGAGCTGTTTTTT
>once|TRBV18|TRBD1|TRBJ1-4
CASSPPGQVGEKLFF
TGTGCCAGCTCACCACCGGGACAGGTTGGTGAAAAACTGTTTTTT
>NA|TRBV27|NA|TRBJ1-6
CASRKWGDNSPLHF
TGTGCCAGCAGGAAGTGGGGGGATAATTCACCCCTCCACTTT
>NA|TRBV5-5|NA|TRBJ1-1
CASSFSQGNTEAFF
TGTGCCAGCAGCTTTAGCCAGGGTAACACTGAAGCTTTCTTT
>NA|TRBV10-2|NA|TRBJ1-2
CASSESLGRVGGYTF
TGCGCCAGCAGTGAGTCCCTTGGCAGGGTTGGTGGCTACACCTTC
>NA|TRBV9|NA|TRBJ2-1
CASSVEWAGDEQFF
TGTGCCAGCAGCGTAGAGTGGGCCGGGGATGAGCAGTTCTTC
>NA|TRBV19|NA|TRBJ2-1
CASSPQGMLYNEQFF
TGTGCCAGTAGTCCCCAGGGGATGTTATACAATGAGCAGTTCTTC
>NA|TRBV6-5|NA|TRBJ1-6
CASSSQRLNSPLHF
TGTGCCAGCAGTTCCCAACGGTTGAATTCACCCCTCCACTTT
>NA|TRBV28|TRBD1|TRBJ1-2
CASSSNPRTGGYYGYTF
TGTGCCAGCAGTTCAAACCCCCGGACAGGAGGGTACTATGGCTACACCTTC
>NA|TRBV5-8|NA|TRBJ2-4
CASNPRVFLAKNIQYF
TGTGCCAGCAACCCCAGGGTCTTTTTAGCCAAAAACATTCAGTACTTC
>NA|TRBV6-1|TRBD1|TRBJ1-1
CASSLGGGTEAFF
TGTGCCAGCAGTCTAGGGGGCGGGACTGAAGCTTTCTTT
>NA|TRBV18|TRBD2|TRBJ2-2
CASSPRGGANTGELFF
TGTGCCAGCTCCCCCCGGGGGGGGGCGAACACCGGGGAGCTGTTTTTT
>once|TRBV6-5|NA|TRBJ2-5
CASSGGVGETQYF
TGTGCCAGCAGTGGAGGGGTCGGGGAGACCCAGTACTTC
>NA|TRBV18|NA|TRBJ1-1
CASSPCEFTEAFF
TGTGCCAGCTCACCATGTGAGTTCACTGAAGCTTTCTTT
>NA|TRBV6-6|NA|TRBJ2-5
CASSSTAWETQYF
TGTGCCAGCAGCTCAACAGCCTGGGAGACCCAGTACTTC
>NA|TRBV2|NA|TRBJ2-1
CATVAGSRSGGEQFF
TGTGCCACCGTCGCTGGGAGTAGGAGTGGGGGTGAGCAGTTCTTC
>NA|TRBV7-9|NA|TRBJ1-5
CASSETGLQPQHF
TGTGCCAGCAGCGAGACCGGGTTGCAGCCCCAGCATTTT
>NA|TRBV7-6|NA|TRBJ2-7
CASSLGQGRQVGTYEQYF
TGTGCCAGCAGCTTAGGGCAGGGTAGGCAGGTGGGCACCTACGAGCAGTACTTC
>NA|TRBV19|NA|TRBJ1-2
CASNPDRTAGYTF
TGTGCCAGTAACCCAGACAGGACTGCTGGCTACACCTTC
>NA|TRBV10-3|NA|TRBJ2-3
CAISPGTPSTDTQYF
TGTGCCATCAGCCCCGGGACACCTAGCACAGATACGCAGTATTTT
>NA|TRBV27|TRBD2|TRBJ2-7
CASRYSRAGGGAAYEQYF
TGTGCCAGCAGATATTCCAGAGCGGGAGGAGGAGCCGCTTACGAGCAGTACTTC
>NA|TRBV6-5|NA|TRBJ1-2
CASKEANYGYTF
TGTGCCAGCAAAGAAGCTAACTATGGCTACACCTTC
>NA|TRBV2|NA|TRBJ1-2
CASSELQSGGYTF
TGTGCCAGCAGTGAACTACAATCAGGCGGCTACACCTTC
>NA|TRBV19|NA|TRBJ2-1
CASSISPPPGARSEQFF
TGTGCCAGTAGTATAAGCCCTCCCCCGGGGGCCCGGAGTGAGCAGTTCTTC
>NA|TRBV6-5|NA|TRBJ1-1
CATYRDITPNTEAFF
TGTGCCACGTACCGGGACATTACCCCGAACACTGAAGCTTTCTTT
>NA|TRBV4-1|NA|TRBJ2-7
CASSQPTAADGSQQYF
TGCGCCAGCAGCCAACCAACAGCCGCCGACGGCTCTCAGCAGTACTTC
>NA|TRBV27|NA|TRBJ1-1
CASSSSRDITEAFF
TGTGCCAGCAGTTCGTCCAGGGATATAACTGAAGCTTTCTTT
>NA|TRBV9|NA|TRBJ2-2
CASSVGTRNTGELFF
TGTGCCAGCAGCGTGGGCACTAGAAACACCGGGGAGCTGTTTTTT